Ten or more counts support the clone carrying this TCR beta chain. The team produced cDNA through 5'RACE using 10-nucleotide random UMIs. TCRdb redid the calling of the 5' RACE reads with MiXCR, one entry per CDR3 protein. This table holds around 38,000 distinct CDR3 sequences, roughly 15% found once. This record belongs to a study of neurological immune-mediated disorders. The CDR3 is made up of 17 amino acids. Trimming took 7 bases from V and 4 from J; bases not matched to a gene: 14. Germline V gene data show CDR1 as MNHEY and CDR2 as SMNVEV (reference sequence). The cells used in sorted libraries, CD4+ or CD8+ T cells, numbered 1 million.

The V call is TRBV27, the J call TRBJ2-1, with 9 bases aligning to TRBD1. The clonotype originates from a woman aged 60-75 years with HTLV-1-associated myelopathy (HAM/TSP). The sequenced sample was CD4+ T cells from blood. The CDR3 sequence is CASTGGQGRWLYNEQFF. The CDR3 DNA reads TGTGCCAGCACCGGAGGACAGGGGAGATGGTTGTACAATGAGCAGTTCTTC.